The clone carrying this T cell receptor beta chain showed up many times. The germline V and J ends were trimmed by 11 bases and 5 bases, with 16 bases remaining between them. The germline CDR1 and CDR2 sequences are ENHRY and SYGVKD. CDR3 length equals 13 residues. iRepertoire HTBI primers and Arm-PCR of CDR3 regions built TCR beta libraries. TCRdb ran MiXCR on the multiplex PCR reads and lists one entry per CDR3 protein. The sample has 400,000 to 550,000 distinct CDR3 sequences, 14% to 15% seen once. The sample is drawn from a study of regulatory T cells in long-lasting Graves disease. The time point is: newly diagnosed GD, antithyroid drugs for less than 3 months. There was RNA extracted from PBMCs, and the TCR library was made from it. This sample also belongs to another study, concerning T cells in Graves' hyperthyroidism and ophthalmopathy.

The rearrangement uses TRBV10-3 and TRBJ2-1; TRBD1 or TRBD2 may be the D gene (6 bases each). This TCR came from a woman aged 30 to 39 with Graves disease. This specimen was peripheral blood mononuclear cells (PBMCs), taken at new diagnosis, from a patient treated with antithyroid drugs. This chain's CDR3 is CAVRLGGNNEQFF. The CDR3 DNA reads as TGTGCCGTCCGACTAGGGGGAAACAATGAGCAGTTCTTC.